This is a list of T cell receptor beta chains from one sample in a study of T cell repertoires in cytomegalovirus infection. MiXCR was run by TCRdb on the reads, yielding one entry per CDR3 protein. The sample lists approximately 1,000,000 distinct CDR3 sequences, about a third occurring once. The antigens of these receptors remain unknown. The sample consisted of cultured CD8+ T cells from PBMCs, taken from culture after CMV antigen stimulation. Receptors originate from a human donor in good health (CMV status not recorded). Some clones in this sample may be carry-over from other donors' samples. CDR3s include the opening cysteine and the closing phenylalanine or tryptophan. Each record gives: J gene, V gene, clone size, D gene, CDR3 length, CDR3 protein, CDR3 DNA. D genes are given only for firm matches. Size tells how often a clone was seen (once, few, many) or the class of an expanded clone, and some rows leave it out.

TRBJ1-1 | TRBV7-6 | few | TRBD1 | 15 | CASMTGTGKNTEAFF | TGTGCCAGCATGACAGGGACCGGCAAGAACACTGAAGCTTTCTTT
TRBJ2-7 | TRBV7-9 | - | - | 12 | CASSLYGFEQYF | TGTGCCAGCAGCTTATATGGGTTCGAGCAGTACTTC
TRBJ1-5 | TRBV7-9 | - | - | 16 | CASSLNIGGWNQPQHF | TGTGCCAGCAGCTTAAATATAGGGGGTTGGAATCAGCCCCAGCATTTT
TRBJ2-7 | TRBV7-9 | - | - | 13 | CASSTRQVYEQYF | TGTGCCAGCAGCACCCGACAGGTCTACGAGCAGTACTTC
TRBJ1-2 | TRBV28 | - | - | 14 | CASSPPPVGYGYTF | TGTGCCAGCAGTCCCCCCCCGGTAGGGTATGGCTACACCTTC
TRBJ1-2 | TRBV7-9 | many | TRBD1 | 15 | CASSPTGGITYGYTF | TGTGCCAGCAGCCCGACAGGGGGCATAACCTATGGCTACACCTTC
TRBJ2-1 | TRBV5-4 | once | TRBD1 | 16 | CASRQLGRDSSNEQVF | TGTGCCAGCAGGCAACTTGGCCGGGACAGTTCCAATGAGCAGGTCTTC
TRBJ2-5 | TRBV5-4 | once | TRBD1 | 16 | CASSLPDRNAQETQYF | TGTGCCAGCAGCTTACCGGACAGGAATGCCCAAGAGACCCAGTACTTC
TRBJ1-1 | TRBV12-3/TRBV12-4 | - | - | 9 | CASSLRAFF | TGTGCCAGCAGTTTAAGAGCTTTCTTT
TRBJ2-2 | TRBV6-2/TRBV6-3 | few | TRBD1 | 16 | CASSWDGTGGTGELFF | TGTGCCAGCAGCTGGGATGGGACAGGGGGAACCGGGGAGCTGTTTTTT
TRBJ1-1 | TRBV2 | few | - | 10 | CATRRIEAFF | TGTGCCACTAGACGTATTGAAGCTTTCTTT
TRBJ2-2 | TRBV28 | - | TRBD2 | 19 | CASSSLETSGAANTGELFF | TGTGCCAGCAGTTCCCTCGAAACTAGCGGGGCTGCGAACACCGGGGAGCTGTTTTTT
TRBJ2-2 | TRBV4-2 | - | TRBD2 | 19 | CASSQDPPSSGPNTGELFF | TGTGCCAGCAGCCAAGATCCCCCGTCTAGCGGACCGAACACCGGGGAGCTGTTTTTT
TRBJ1-1 | TRBV27 | - | - | 15 | CASSLSQGWATEAFF | TGTGCCAGCAGTTTATCGCAGGGGTGGGCCACTGAAGCTTTCTTT
TRBJ1-5 | TRBV4-1 | few | - | 14 | CASSRGMGDQPQHF | TGCGCCAGCAGCCGCGGGATGGGGGATCAGCCCCAGCATTTT
TRBJ2-1 | TRBV11-2 | few | - | 17 | CASSLVPGDTAYNEQFF | TGTGCCAGCAGCTTAGTGCCTGGGGACACCGCCTACAATGAGCAGTTCTTC
TRBJ2-7 | TRBV12-3/TRBV12-4 | few | - | 12 | CACGRILYEQYF | TGTGCCTGTGGTCGAATCCTCTACGAGCAGTACTTC
TRBJ1-1 | TRBV2 | - | - | 13 | CASPLASGTEAFF | TGTGCCAGCCCCCTGGCGTCGGGGACTGAAGCTTTCTTT
TRBJ2-2 | TRBV29-1 | - | TRBD1 | 15 | CSVEDHRTGSGELFF | TGCAGCGTTGAAGATCATAGGACAGGGTCCGGGGAGCTGTTTTTT
TRBJ1-1 | TRBV6-1 | - | - | 14 | CASSLQSLGTEAFF | TGTGCCAGCAGTCTACAGTCGCTGGGTACTGAAGCTTTCTTT
TRBJ2-5 | TRBV7-9 | few | TRBD1 | 15 | CASRRTGGRQETQYF | TGTGCCAGCAGACGGACAGGGGGACGGCAAGAGACCCAGTACTTC
TRBJ1-2 | TRBV20-1 | - | - | 13 | CSATGTVNYGYTF | TGCAGTGCCACCGGGACGGTTAACTATGGCTACACCTTC
TRBJ2-3 | TRBV19 | many | TRBD2 | 13 | CAAGLAVTDTQYF | TGTGCCGCTGGTCTAGCGGTAACAGATACGCAGTATTTT
TRBJ2-1 | TRBV5-6 | few | - | 14 | CASRTRGPYNEQFF | TGTGCCAGCAGAACTCGAGGGCCCTACAATGAGCAGTTCTTC
TRBJ2-2 | TRBV12-3/TRBV12-4 | - | - | 14 | CASTLPLHTGELFF | TGTGCCAGCACCTTACCTCTGCACACCGGGGAGCTGTTTTTT
TRBJ2-4 | TRBV7-9 | many | - | 18 | CASSPSGLTGSAKNIQYF | TGTGCCAGCAGCCCTTCGGGACTGACGGGGTCAGCCAAAAACATTCAGTACTTC
TRBJ2-7 | TRBV7-3 | few | - | 15 | CASRKWGKEFYEQYF | TGTGCCAGCCGAAAGTGGGGAAAGGAGTTCTACGAGCAGTACTTC
TRBJ1-1 | TRBV2 | - | - | 14 | CASSDDSLGTEAFF | TGTGCCAGCAGTGACGACAGTCTAGGCACTGAAGCTTTCTTT
TRBJ2-5 | TRBV29-1 | few | - | 14 | CSTERTADQETQYF | TGCAGCACGGAAAGGACGGCAGATCAAGAGACCCAGTACTTC
TRBJ1-2 | TRBV6-5 | few | TRBD1 | 15 | CASSYDRGGNYGYTF | TGTGCCAGCAGTTACGACAGGGGGGGTAACTATGGCTACACCTTC
TRBJ1-2 | TRBV20-1 | - | - | 15 | CSARGGIGGNYGYTF | TGCAGTGCTAGAGGTGGGATCGGGGGGAACTATGGCTACACCTTC
TRBJ2-7 | TRBV7-8 | many | TRBD2 | 15 | CASSSLAGGNYEQYF | TGTGCCAGCAGCTCACTAGCGGGGGGAAATTACGAGCAGTACTTC
TRBJ2-3 | TRBV7-3 | many | - | 15 | CASSGSGGWRDTQYF | TGTGCCAGCAGCGGATCAGGAGGATGGAGAGATACGCAGTATTTT
TRBJ1-2 | TRBV28 | few | - | 15 | CASSPPRPLFYGYTF | TGTGCCAGCAGTCCCCCACGACCTCTATTCTATGGCTACACCTTC
TRBJ1-1 | TRBV2 | - | - | 13 | CASSDETEHEAFF | TGTGCCAGCAGCGACGAGACAGAACACGAAGCTTTCTTT
TRBJ1-3 | TRBV27 | - | TRBD1 | 15 | CASSSGQSPGNTIYF | TGTGCCAGCAGCTCGGGACAGTCTCCTGGAAACACCATATATTTT
TRBJ2-5 | TRBV7-2 | - | TRBD1 | 15 | CASSLRDRGLETQYF | TGTGCCAGCAGCCTCCGGGACAGGGGCCTCGAGACCCAGTACTTC
TRBJ2-3 | TRBV5-6 | few | TRBD2 | 17 | CASSAPRQRGASDTQYF | TGTGCCAGCAGCGCACCTCGGCAGCGGGGGGCTTCAGATACGCAGTATTTT
TRBJ1-1 | TRBV7-9 | few | TRBD1 | 12 | CASSFEQGKAFF | TGTGCCAGCAGCTTTGAACAGGGGAAAGCTTTCTTT
TRBJ1-5 | TRBV27 | - | - | 15 | CASSFTADSNQPQHF | TGTGCCAGCAGTTTTACAGCGGATAGCAATCAGCCCCAGCATTTT
TRBJ1-4 | TRBV6-5 | - | - | 16 | CASSPWIDVPYEKLFF | TGTGCCAGCAGCCCTTGGATTGACGTGCCCTATGAAAAACTGTTTTTT
TRBJ2-2 | TRBV7-6 | few | - | 17 | CASSLGLGNPNTGELFF | TGTGCCAGCAGCTTAGGGCTTGGGAACCCGAACACCGGGGAGCTGTTTTTT